Presented here are 16 T cell receptor beta chains from one specimen sequenced in a study of T-cell memory formation after mild COVID-19 (dated by TCRdb to about 2021). Preparation of the library involved 5' RACE. TCRdb names Illumina NovaSeq 6000 as the instrument used. The raw public reads went through TCRdb reprocessing: fastp at Q25, MiXCR clone calling, in-frame beta chains kept. Identical CDR3 proteins give one entry, which carries the most common genes and DNA. In all, the sample holds about 270,000 distinct CDR3 sequences, and about 16% of those were seen once. The top ten clonotypes cover less than 30% of the sample. Input material: PBMCs or a T cell subset sorted from them (not recorded which). The origin of the receptors is a man younger than 30 who had mild COVID-19 (a few samples of this study predate the infection). The sample titles of this study are shuffled in the database, so cell type and time point are left out; the donor was told from shared clones.

The V call is TRBV7-8, the J call TRBJ1-2; 9 bases line up with TRBD1. The CDR3 covers 16 residues. In germline, CDR1 is SGHVS, CDR2 FQNEAQ. The trim removed 5 bases at V and 8 bases at J, leaving 15 bases unmatched. This CDR3 is CASSLARTGEINGYTF. In nucleotides, the CDR3 is TGTGCCAGCAGCCTCGCCCGGACAGGGGAGATTAACGGCTACACCTTC.

The chain recombines TRBV10-3 with TRBJ1-1; TRBD1 aligns across 10 bases. Germline-derived CDR1 and CDR2 are ENHRY and SYGVKD. The CDR3 runs 14 residues. Trimming removed 5 bases from V and 5 bases from J; junction bases left unmatched: 5. The CDR3 region has the DNA TGTGCCATCAGTCGACAGGGGGCGCGAACTGAAGCTTTCTTT. It is translated as CAISRQGARTEAFF.

The rearrangement uses TRBV13 and TRBJ2-5; 13 nucleotides agree with TRBD2. The CDR3 length is 14 residues. Germline CDR1 reads PRHDT; CDR2 reads FYEKMQ (reference sequence). Trimming at V came to 6 bases and at J to 5 bases, leaving 3 bases not matched to a gene. The CDR3 sequence is CASRTSGGLETQYF. The CDR3 DNA is TGTGCCAGCAGGACTAGCGGGGGGCTCGAGACCCAGTACTTC.

This chain links TRBV5-1 with TRBJ2-3; TRBD2 aligns across 8 bases. The CDR3 runs to 16 residues. Germline lookup yields CDR1 SGHRS and CDR2 YFSETQ. The V and J ends lost 4 bases and 0 bases, in that order; junction bases with no gene match: 7. The DNA of the CDR3 is TGCGCCAGCAGCACTCGGGGGGGGACTAGCACAGATACGCAGTATTTT. Its protein product is CASSTRGGTSTDTQYF.

The chain links TRBV6-5 to TRBJ1-3; D gene unclear. V lost 2 bases, J lost 3 bases, and 11 bases lay in between. Per germline, CDR1 MNHEY and CDR2 SVGAGI. There are 15 residues in the CDR3. CDR3 amino acids: CASSYTVTLGNTIYF. The CDR3 DNA reads TGTGCCAGCAGTTACACGGTTACACTTGGAAACACCATATATTTT.

The J gene is TRBJ1-1, the V gene TRBV2; D is possibly TRBD1 (5 bases). Germline V CDR1 and CDR2: SNHLY, FYNNEI. CDR3 length: 17 amino acids. Trimming stripped 2 bases from V and 6 bases from J, with 22 bases between. The CDR3 protein is CASSEIGGRRKNSEAFF. The DNA of the CDR3 is TGTGCCAGCAGTGAAATCGGGGGACGACGGAAAAATTCTGAAGCTTTCTTT.

The chain employs TRBV2 and TRBJ2-1; 8 bases fit TRBD2. The J segment lost 8 bases and the V segment lost 4 bases, leaving 10 bases of the junction unmatched. The length of the CDR3 is 15 residues. The germline CDR1 and CDR2 sequences are SNHLY and FYNNEI. CDR3 in amino acids: CASSAGGGGRYEQFF. The CDR3 DNA reads TGTGCCAGCAGTGCCGGGGGGGGAGGACGCTATGAGCAGTTCTTC.

CDR3: CASSRQGLPTDTQYF. The CDR3 DNA sequence: TGTGCCAGCTCACGACAGGGCCTACCCACAGATACGCAGTATTTT. V usage is TRBV18 and J usage is TRBJ2-3, with 7 bases that match TRBD1. CDR1 is KGHSH, CDR2 LQKENI, per germline. Trimming at V came to 4 bases and at J to 2 bases, leaving 6 bases not matched to a gene. The CDR3 runs 15 residues.

This clonotype has a handful of counts. This chain links TRBV7-8 with TRBJ2-1; D perhaps matches TRBD2 (5 bases). Germline CDR1 reads SGHVS; CDR2 reads FQNEAQ. Trimming took off 1 base at V and 6 bases at J, with 10 bases between the two ends. CDR3 length: 14 residues. CDR3 in amino acids: CASSLVRTSNEQFF. The CDR3 DNA follows: TGTGCCAGCAGCTTAGTACGCACTAGCAATGAGCAGTTCTTC. Drawing the rest from reference TRBV7-8 and TRBJ2-1, the complete variable domain is GAGVSQSPRYKVAKRGQDVALRCDPISGHVSLFWYQQALGQGPEFLTYFQNEAQLDKSGLPSDRFFAERPEGSVSTLKIQRTQQEDSAVYLCASSLVRTSNEQFFGPGTRLTVL.

This clonotype was seen only a few times. The rearrangement uses TRBV28 and TRBJ2-5; perhaps D is TRBD1 or TRBD2 (5 bases each). V was shortened by 3 bases and J by 4 bases, with 24 bases between the two germline ends. Germline assignment: CDR1 MDHEN and CDR2 SYDVKM. CDR3 size: 18 residues. The CDR3 region has the DNA TGTGCCAGCAGTTTCCTCAGGTGGGGGAGTAGTGAGGTAGAGACCCAGTACTTC. It encodes CASSFLRWGSSEVETQYF.

The chain employs TRBV27 and TRBJ2-5, with D perhaps matching TRBD1 (6 bases). The V gene lost 6 bases and the J gene lost 4 bases, with 21 bases spanning the gap. CDR3 length equals 16 residues. Germline V CDR1 and CDR2: MNHEY, SMNVEV (reference sequence). The CDR3 reads CASRASGVWKGETQYF. The CDR3 DNA reads TGTGCCAGCAGAGCCTCAGGGGTTTGGAAGGGAGAGACCCAGTACTTC.

The chain combines TRBV6-2 or TRBV6-3 with TRBJ2-1; TRBD2 might be the D (7 bases). The CDR3 loop spans 15 amino acids. V dropped 6 bases and J dropped 9 bases, with 21 bases sitting between them. The germline CDR1 and CDR2 sequences are MNHEY and SVGEGT. The CDR3 nucleotides read TGTGCCAGCAGAGACGGGGGGCTCTCGTGGGGTGAGCAGTTCTTC. Translated: CASRDGGLSWGEQFF.

This clonotype was seen repeatedly, ten times or more. The CDR3 nucleotides are TGCAGTGCTAAATGGCCGACGAACACCGGGGAGCTGTTTTTT. Encoded protein: CSAKWPTNTGELFF. The chain employs TRBV20-1 and TRBJ2-2, with no clear D. The CDR3 is 14 residues long. Germline CDR1 is DFQATT and CDR2 is SNEGSKA (reference sequence). The V end was cut by 4 bases, the J end by 0 bases, with 9 bases between.

The rearrangement joins TRBV20-1 to TRBJ1-2, with D uncertain. V lost 4 bases to trimming and J lost 6 bases, with 15 bases between them. CDR1 and CDR2 from the germline V gene are DFQATT and SNEGSKA (reference sequence). This CDR3 comprises 13 residues. The CDR3 DNA is TGCAGTGCTAACTCAAGGATCGAGGATGGCTACACCTTC. Amino acid sequence: CSANSRIEDGYTF.

V is TRBV12-3 or TRBV12-4 and J is TRBJ2-7, with D perhaps assigned TRBD1 or TRBD2 (5 bases each). The CDR3 runs to 16 residues. V dropped 0 bases and J dropped 5 bases, with 17 bases sitting between them. The CDR3 nucleotides are TGTGCCAGCAGTTTAGCAGGACGGGGCTGGGTGGACGAGCAGTACTTC. Amino acid sequence: CASSLAGRGWVDEQYF.

This clonotype was counted ten times or more. V is TRBV7-9 and J is TRBJ2-7; 7 nucleotides agree with TRBD2. Germline loops: CDR1 SEHNR, CDR2 FQNEAQ (reference sequence). The ends lost 8 bases at V and 3 bases at J; junction bases unmatched: 16. This CDR3 has 16 amino acids. CDR3 sequence (DNA): TGTGCCAGCCCCCCGGGGGGTCTCTTGGGGGACTACGAGCAGTACTTC. Amino acids: CASPPGGLLGDYEQYF.